What follows are 16 T cell receptor beta chains derived from one specimen sequenced in a study of monozygotic twins with inflammatory bowel disease. TCRdb reprocessed the 5' RACE reads and reports one entry per CDR3 protein, with no DNA. Found here are around 99,000 distinct CDR3 sequences; the top ten clones hold 12%. Source material: blood. These receptors were collected from a human donor with ulcerative colitis or Crohn's disease, or a healthy co-twin of an affected twin (not recorded which).

This chain links TRBV5-1 with TRBJ2-7; the D call from TCRdb, TRBD1, cannot be confirmed without DNA. CDR1 and CDR2 from the germline V gene are SGHRS and YFSETQ. The CDR3 spans 14 residues. CDR3 sequence reads: CASRDGGVSYEQYF. The full variable domain, its missing parts supplied by reference TRBV5-1 and TRBJ2-7, is KAGVTQTPRYLIKTRGQQVTLSCSPISGHRSVSWYQQTPGQGLQFLFEYFSETQRNKGNFPGRFSGRQFSNSRSEMNVSTLELGDSALYLCASRDGGVSYEQYFGPGTRLTVT.

This sequence joins TRBV2 and TRBJ1-1; TCRdb outputs TRBD1, but without DNA this stays unchecked. Germline values: CDR1 SNHLY, CDR2 FYNNEI. CDR3 length: 12 residues. The CDR3 reads CASGGGRSEAFF.

This rearrangement joins TRBV6-2 or TRBV6-3 to TRBJ1-1; the D gene TCRdb calls, TRBD1, cannot be checked with no DNA. The CDR3 is 15 amino acids. Germline-derived CDR1 and CDR2 are MNHEY and SVGEGT. The CDR3 sequence is CASSYSGQGHHEAFF.

The chain couples TRBV20-1 to TRBJ2-1; TCRdb lists TRBD1, though no DNA is available to test this call. Per the germline V gene, CDR1 is DFQATT and CDR2 is SNEGSKA (reference sequence). The CDR3 runs 12 residues. The CDR3 protein is CSANRANNEQFF.

The chain carries TRBV27 and TRBJ1-5; TCRdb proposes TRBD1, but this gene call is untestable without DNA. The CDR3 is made up of 18 amino acids. Germline V gene sequence: CDR1 MNHEY, CDR2 SMNVEV (reference sequence). CDR3 residues: CASSLSAIGQGFFQPQHF.

The J gene is TRBJ2-3, the V gene TRBV20-1; TCRdb lists TRBD2, though no DNA is available to test this call. CDR3 length: 14 amino acids. Looked up from germline, CDR1 is DFQATT and CDR2 is SNEGSKA (reference sequence). This CDR3 is CSAPRTSLRDTQYF.

The chain couples TRBV12-3 or TRBV12-4 to TRBJ2-1; TCRdb gives TRBD1 as the D gene, but with no DNA this cannot be confirmed. This CDR3 has 14 amino acids. The CDR3 protein is CASSLGAPNNEQFF.

The chain links TRBV5-6 to TRBJ2-5; no DNA is available, so the TRBD1 call from TCRdb remains unchecked. The CDR3 spans 16 residues. Germline CDR1 is SGHDT and CDR2 is YYEEEE. The CDR3: CASSLGPRGVEETQYF.

CDR3 in amino acids: CASSPTSLRYEQYF. The chain carries TRBV12-3 or TRBV12-4 and TRBJ2-7. The CDR3 runs to 14 residues.

The chain combines TRBV19 with TRBJ1-2; absent DNA, TCRdb's TRBD1 call cannot be checked. The CDR3 loop spans 15 amino acids. CDR1 and CDR2 (germline): LNHDA, SQIVND (reference sequence). Here the CDR3 reads CASKGQGMENYGYTF.

The chain recombines TRBV7-8 with TRBJ2-3; there is no DNA to check the TCRdb D call of TRBD1. The CDR3 contains 17 residues. The V gene's germline CDR1 is SGHVS and CDR2 FQNEAQ. The CDR3 loop is CASSLVPGAGTTDTQYF. Drawing the rest from reference TRBV7-8 and TRBJ2-3, the complete variable domain is GAGVSQSPRYKVAKRGQDVALRCDPISGHVSLFWYQQALGQGPEFLTYFQNEAQLDKSGLPSDRFFAERPEGSVSTLKIQRTQQEDSAVYLCASSLVPGAGTTDTQYFGPGTRLTVL.

This chain joins TRBV28 and TRBJ1-2; TCRdb names TRBD1, which stays unverified in the absence of DNA. The germline V gene encodes CDR1 MDHEN and CDR2 SYDVKM. The CDR3 length is 14 residues. The CDR3 spells CASQTPGNPYGYTF.

The chain recombines TRBV12-3 or TRBV12-4 with TRBJ1-3; checking the TCRdb D call of TRBD1 is not possible without DNA. There are 16 residues in the CDR3. CDR3: CASSPTRQDSGNTIYF.

The V call is TRBV29-1, the J call TRBJ2-2; TCRdb calls TRBD2, which cannot be checked without DNA. The V gene's germline CDR1 is SQVTM and CDR2 ANQGSEA. There are 15 residues in the CDR3. The CDR3: CSAQLASGRGGELFF.

The gene calls are TRBV5-4 and TRBJ1-3. CDR3 length: 13 residues. Looked up from germline, CDR1 is SGHNT and CDR2 is YYREEE (reference sequence). CDR3 sequence reads: CASSFRTGNTIYF.

V usage is TRBV6-5 and J usage is TRBJ1-1. Germline V gene lookup returns CDR1 MNHEY and CDR2 SVGAGI. CDR3 size: 13 residues. The CDR3 protein is CASSYRRLTEAFF.